Shown below are 10 T cell receptor beta chains from a single sample sequenced in a study of blood T cell repertoires in COVID-19. The method was immunoSEQ multiplex PCR; TCRdb's version includes in-frame clones alone and lacks a portion of them. The sample holds about 210,000 clones, over 60% seen once. Sequencing was done on a sample of peripheral blood. All receptors derive from a woman in her sixties or seventies with acute or convalescent COVID-19.

V usage is TRBV18 and J usage is TRBJ1-2, with D uncertain. Germline lookup yields CDR1 KGHSH and CDR2 LQKENI. This CDR3 contains 14 residues. V lost 0 bases and J 1 base, leaving 6 bases between the germline ends. The CDR3: CASSPPNSNYGYTF. CDR3 coding DNA: TGTGCCAGCTCACCACCCAACAGTAACTATGGCTACACCTTC.

The chain employs TRBV30 and TRBJ1-5, with D unresolved. Germline loops: CDR1 GTSNPN, CDR2 SVGIG (reference sequence). V lost 1 base and J lost 4, with 11 bases in between. The CDR3 has 14 residues. DNA for the CDR3: TGTGCCTGGAGTGCAGAACCCGTAAATCAGCCCCAGCATTTT. It is translated as CAWSAEPVNQPQHF.

The chain is built from TRBV4-1 and TRBJ2-1; TRBD2 agrees at 16 bases. The trim removed 3 bases at V and 6 bases at J, leaving 5 bases unmatched. CDR1 MGHRA and CDR2 YSYEKL come from the germline V gene. The CDR3 consists of 17 residues. The chain's CDR3 is CASSQGLAGGHINEQFF. The CDR3 region has the DNA TGCGCCAGCAGCCAGGGACTAGCGGGGGGGCATATCAATGAGCAGTTCTTC.

The V gene is TRBV6-6, the J gene TRBJ2-3; TRBD2 aligns across 7 bases. Germline V lookup: CDR1 MNHNY, CDR2 SVGAGI (reference sequence). This CDR3 region has 14 residues. V was clipped by 0 bases and J by 6 bases; unmatched bases: 3. CDR3 sequence reads: CASSYSRGDDTQYF. The CDR3 DNA sequence: TGTGCCAGCAGTTACTCACGGGGGGACGATACGCAGTATTTT.

Only one count was recorded for this clone. J is TRBJ1-6 and V is TRBV6-5; TRBD1 matches 7 bases. The CDR3 has 14 residues. The germline gives CDR1 MNHEY, CDR2 SVGAGI. With V trimmed by 6 bases and J by 10 bases, 9 bases remained unmatched. CDR3 residues: CASRTTGEGSPLHF. The CDR3 region has the DNA TGTGCCAGCAGGACCACAGGGGAAGGATCACCCCTCCACTTT.

This clone was counted only a few times. V and J are TRBV6-5 and TRBJ1-1, with 8 positions matching TRBD1. V dropped 5 bases and J dropped 5; count of bases not matched to a gene: 7. The CDR3 contains 14 residues. CDR1 is MNHEY, CDR2 SVGAGI, per germline. This CDR3 is CASSPWTGKTEAFF. The CDR3 DNA follows: TGTGCCAGCAGTCCCTGGACAGGGAAGACTGAAGCTTTCTTT.

This chain uses TRBV4-3 with TRBJ2-1; D is unresolved. The CDR3 is 12 residues long. The germline V gene encodes CDR1 LGHNA and CDR2 YSLEER. Between the trimmed V and J ends, which lost 6 bases and 10 bases, there was a span of 13 bases. The CDR3 DNA reads as TGCGCCAGCAGTTTAAACCCACAGGAGCAGTTCTTC. Translated, it gives CASSLNPQEQFF.

This sequence joins TRBV5-1 and TRBJ1-1, with D maybe TRBD1 (6 bases). This CDR3 has 15 residues. Germline CDR1 is SGHRS and CDR2 is YFSETQ. The V gene lost 1 base and the J gene lost 4 bases, with 14 bases spanning the gap. The CDR3 region is CASSLSNRVGTEAFF. The CDR3 DNA reads TGCGCCAGCAGCTTGAGTAACAGGGTTGGCACTGAAGCTTTCTTT.

V gene TRBV7-2 combines with J gene TRBJ1-2; D gene uncertain. There are 13 residues in the CDR3. Looked up from germline, CDR1 is SGHTA and CDR2 is FQGNSA. V shed 1 base and J shed 8 bases, with 11 bases lying between them. The CDR3 loop is CASSLDGSSGYTF. CDR3 bases: TGTGCCAGCAGCTTAGATGGGTCTAGCGGCTACACCTTC.

The chain has TRBV13 and TRBJ2-7; TRBD2 is a possible D gene (5 bases). V lost 5 bases and J lost 5, with 16 bases in between. In germline, CDR1 is PRHDT, CDR2 FYEKMQ (reference sequence). This CDR3 region has 14 residues. CDR3 residues: CASSRTSGTDEQYF. The CDR3 DNA reads as TGTGCCAGCAGCCGTACTAGTGGTACGGACGAGCAGTACTTC.